This T cell receptor (beta chain) was sequenced in a study of blood T cell repertoires in COVID-19. Using immunoSEQ multiplex PCR, the repertoire was profiled, and TCRdb retains in-frame clones only, with some absent. The sample includes around 260,000 clones, approximately 86% seen only once; the top ten take about 5.2%. This CDR3 is built from 17 residues. CDR1 is LNHNV and CDR2 is YYDKDF in the germline V gene (reference sequence). Trimming left V 1 base short and J 0 bases short, with 13 bases between. The clonotype originates from a woman aged 60-75 years with COVID-19, enrolled during active disease. Sequencing was carried out using peripheral blood. V usage is TRBV15 and J usage is TRBJ2-1; D unclear. In DNA form, the CDR3 reads TGTGCCACCAGCAGAGCCCGTGGCGGAGCCTCCTACAATGAGCAGTTCTTC. It is translated as CATSRARGGASYNEQFF.